One and the same sample provided the 31 T cell receptor beta chains below, sequenced in a study of tumor-infiltrating lymphocytes in primary liver carcinoma. Taking about 18-32 mg of unsorted bulk tissue, the authors co-extracted RNA and DNA. Priming with a constant-region primer yielded TCR beta cDNA from 400 to 500 ng total RNA. Three-round nested multiplex PCR performed with slightly modified ARM-PCR produced the TCR beta libraries. TRBV1-TRBV30 forward primers paired with a C-beta reverse primer were used in the first two PCR rounds, which ran roughly 10 cycles each. TCRdb reprocessed the multiplex PCR reads with MiXCR, giving one entry per CDR3 protein. This sample yields approximately 190,000 distinct CDR3 sequences, of which roughly 80% are seen a single time; 15% to 20% belongs to the top ten. Input material: tumor tissue from primary liver carcinoma. These TCRs come from a man aged 35 to 55 with primary liver carcinoma and hepatitis B virus infection.

Comment on this clonotype: This may stem from a read error, because a much larger clone lies one nucleotide away. The chain employs TRBV5-1 and TRBJ2-3; D remains unclear. Germline CDR1 and CDR2: SGHRS and YFSETQ. CDR3 length: 14 residues. CDR3 in DNA: TGCGCCAGCAGCTTGGACCGTAACACAGATACGCAGAATTTT. It yields the protein CASSLDRNTDTQNF.

For this clonotype: The junction does not match germline at one end; this may be a read error. The chain employs TRBV29-1 and TRBJ2-3; tentative D call: TRBD1 (6 bases). Germline CDR1 and CDR2: SQVTM and ANQGSEA. The CDR3 is 14 amino acids. The CDR3 here is CSKPGHGSTNTQYF. The CDR3, as DNA: TGCAGCAAACCGGGACACGGAAGCACAAATACGCAGTATTTT.

This clonotype was seen ten or more times. The rearrangement links TRBV20-1 to TRBJ1-2; D is ambiguous. CDR3 length: 12 residues. Germline CDR1 and CDR2: DFQATT and SNEGSKA (reference sequence). Between the trimmed V and J ends, which lost 2 bases and 8 bases, there was a span of 12 bases. Written as DNA, the CDR3 is TGCAGTGCTAGACCCTGGGCCGGGGGCTACACCTTC. Protein sequence: CSARPWAGGYTF.

The table lists this clonotype with a count of one. Germline is not matched at one junction end, which may reflect a read error. The chain couples TRBV6-2 or TRBV6-3 to TRBJ2-5; tentatively, D is TRBD1 (5 bases). The CDR3 totals 13 residues. CDR1 is MNHEY and CDR2 is SVGEGT in the germline V gene. CDR3 DNA sequence: TGTGCCAGGAGTTACTGGGCCCAAGGGGCCCAGTACTTC. It encodes CARSYWAQGAQYF.

The CDR3 DNA reads TGCGCCAGCAGCCAAGAGGGCAATTGTGGCTACACCTTC. Residues: CASSQEGNCGYTF. The chain employs TRBV4-3 and TRBJ1-2; D not certain. Germline assignment: CDR1 LGHNA and CDR2 YSLEER. The V gene lost 0 bases and the J gene lost 7 bases, with 9 bases spanning the gap. There are 13 residues in the CDR3.

With regard to this clonotype: Mismatch with germline at one junction end may stem from a read error. CDR3 coding DNA: TGTGCCGGCAGCGAAGGCGGGAGCTCAGATACGCAGTGTTTT. Translated, it gives CAGSEGGSSDTQCF. The V gene is TRBV6-1, the J gene TRBJ2-3, with 7 positions matching TRBD2. CDR1 is MNHNS and CDR2 is SASEGT in the germline V gene. The CDR3 sequence is 14 residues long.

The chain uses TRBV29-1 and TRBJ2-7; 13 bases are a match to TRBD2. The V gene's germline CDR1 is SQVTM and CDR2 ANQGSEA. The CDR3 is made up of 15 amino acids. V shed 6 bases and J 1 base; nucleotides not matched to a gene: 6. The CDR3 DNA reads as TGCAGCGTATACGGGACTAGCGGGGTGTCCTACGAGCAGTACTTC. Translation: CSVYGTSGVSYEQYF.

On this clonotype: One end of the junction varies from germline; a read error may be responsible. The rearrangement joins TRBV29-1 to TRBJ1-3; D is ambiguous. The V gene's germline CDR1 is SQVTM and CDR2 ANQGSEA. The CDR3 covers 14 residues. The DNA for the CDR3 is TGCAGCCTTGAAGCTCCCTTGGAAAGAAACACCATATATTTT. It codes for CSLEAPLERNTIYF.

A word on this clonotype: The junction shows a germline mismatch at one end, possibly a read error. V and J are TRBV4-1 and TRBJ2-1, with 7 positions matching TRBD2. Looked up from germline, CDR1 is MGHRA and CDR2 is YSYEKL. The length of the CDR3 is 17 residues. DNA of the CDR3: TGCGTCAGCAGCTCGAGGGCGGGAGTGATTTCCTACAATGAGCAGTTCTTC. It encodes CVSSSRAGVISYNEQFF.

A word on this clonotype: Its ends do not fully match the called genes, so a read error is possible. The V call is TRBV29-1, the J call TRBJ2-1, with a weak D call TRBD2 (5 bases). This CDR3 contains 14 residues. Germline-derived CDR1 and CDR2 are SQVTM and ANQGSEA. The CDR3 loop is CCVDVAGLYNEQIF. DNA of the CDR3: TGCTGCGTTGATGTCGCGGGCCTCTACAATGAGCAGATCTTC.

This chain uses TRBV28 with TRBJ2-1; TRBD1 matches at 10 bases. There are 15 residues in the CDR3. V shed 5 bases, J shed 7 bases, and the junction held 8 bases outside the gene matches. Germline lookup yields CDR1 MDHEN and CDR2 SYDVKM. Here the CDR3 reads CASSHGDRGRNEQFF. DNA for the CDR3: TGTGCCAGCAGTCACGGGGACAGGGGTAGGAATGAGCAGTTCTTC.

In the case of this clonotype: Likely a read error: the CDR3 ends without its conserved phenylalanine or tryptophan. The chain has TRBV6-1 and TRBJ2-1, with 7 bases matching TRBD1. The CDR3 is made up of 15 amino acids. CDR1 MNHNS and CDR2 SASEGT come from the germline V gene. The CDR3 reads CTSSMTGSSYNEQFI. CDR3 coding DNA: TGTACCAGCAGCATGACAGGGAGCTCCTACAATGAGCAGTTCATC.

The chain recombines TRBV12-3 or TRBV12-4 with TRBJ1-3; D remains unclear. The V end lost 6 bases, the J end lost 6 bases, and 15 bases lay between the germline ends. The CDR3 is made up of 14 amino acids. The CDR3 nucleotides are TGTGCCAGCAGATCGACCGGGAACGTAAACACCATATATTTT. Encoded protein: CASRSTGNVNTIYF.

Of note for this clonotype: Sequence at one end of the junction differs from germline and may be a read error. This chain joins TRBV29-1 and TRBJ1-1, with TRBD1 matching over 8 bases. This CDR3 spans 14 amino acids. Germline CDR1 and CDR2: SQVTM and ANQGSEA. In nucleotides, the CDR3 is TGCAGCGTGACAGGGGATGCAATGAATACTGAAACTTTCTTT. Translated: CSVTGDAMNTETFF.

To note about this clonotype: A read error is likely, as this CDR3 ends without the conserved phenylalanine or tryptophan. This chain links TRBV4-1 with TRBJ2-7; D ambiguous. The CDR3 loop spans 15 amino acids. Germline V gene lookup returns CDR1 MGHRA and CDR2 YSYEKL. The DNA for the CDR3 is TGCGCCAGCAGCCAAGCTGGGCCCAACTCCTACGAACAGTACTTG. The encoded protein is CASSQAGPNSYEQYL.

Remarks on this clonotype: It is likely a read error, because the conserved phenylalanine at the end of the CDR3 is missing. The CDR3 loop is CSVVVRSETQYS. The CDR3 bases are TGCAGCGTGGTGGTGCGTTCAGAGACCCAGTACTCC. The rearrangement uses TRBV29-1 and TRBJ2-5; D gene ambiguous. This CDR3 comprises 12 residues. V was shortened by 6 bases and J by 4 bases, with 12 bases between the two germline ends. Per the germline V gene, CDR1 is SQVTM and CDR2 is ANQGSEA.

The V and J genes are TRBV9 and TRBJ2-1, with D hard to call. Germline V gene lookup returns CDR1 SGDLS and CDR2 YYNGEE. The CDR3 covers 12 residues. Trimming left V 1 base short and J 6 bases short, with 5 bases between. The CDR3 bases are TGTGCCAGCAGCGTAAGCTGCAATGAGCAGTTCTTC. It translates to CASSVSCNEQFF.

Concerning this clonotype: This could be a read error, since a much larger clone is one nucleotide away. The chain carries TRBV24-1 and TRBJ2-3; D is unresolved. CDR1 is KGHDR, CDR2 SFDVKD, per germline. The CDR3 covers 14 residues. As DNA, the CDR3 is TGTGTCACCAGTGACAACCGTGGTGTGGATACGCAGTATTTT. It is translated as CVTSDNRGVDTQYF.

This clonotype was observed a few times. The junction shows a germline mismatch at one end, possibly a read error. V usage is TRBV11-3 and J usage is TRBJ2-1; D is possibly TRBD1 (5 bases). The CDR3 sequence is 14 residues long. Germline CDR1 is SGHNT and CDR2 is YENEEA. Written as DNA, the CDR3 is TGTGCCAGTAACTTAGGGGTCAGCAACAATGAGCGGTTCTTC. Amino acids: CASNLGVSNNERFF. The whole variable domain, filled in from reference TRBV11-3 and TRBJ2-1, reads EAGVVQSPRYKIIEKKQPVAFWCNPISGHNTLYWYLQNLGQGPELLIRYENEEAVDDSQLPKDRFSAERLKGVDSTLKIQPAELGDSAVYLCASNLGVSNNERFFGPGTRLTVL.

On this clonotype: Given the absence of the conserved phenylalanine or tryptophan at the CDR3 end, a read error is likely. J is TRBJ2-7 and V is TRBV29-1; D not resolved. The germline V and J ends were trimmed by 4 bases and 6 bases, with 13 bases remaining between them. There are 12 residues in the CDR3. Looked up from germline, CDR1 is SQVTM and CDR2 is ANQGSEA. The CDR3 DNA reads as TGCAGCGTTGTGGACGCACCCCGCGAGCAGTACTAC. Its translation is CSVVDAPREQYY.

The gene calls are TRBV29-1 and TRBJ2-3; tentatively, D is TRBD2 (6 bases). This CDR3 has 15 amino acids. From germline, CDR1 is SQVTM and CDR2 ANQGSEA. Trimming stripped 3 bases from V and 5 bases from J, with 18 bases between. CDR3 amino acids: CSVDGGAGTIDTQYF. The CDR3 DNA reads as TGCAGCGTTGATGGCGGGGCCGGCACCATAGATACGCAGTATTTT.

This clonotype qualifies as medium-sized. CDR3 residues: CASTSSGSPQSYEQFF. The CDR3 DNA sequence: TGTGCCAGCACAAGTAGCGGGAGCCCACAGAGCTATGAGCAGTTCTTC. The rearrangement links TRBV11-2 to TRBJ2-1; 9 bases line up with TRBD2. V shed 7 bases and J 8 bases; nucleotides not matched to a gene: 15. The V gene's germline CDR1 is SGHAT and CDR2 FQNNGV. The CDR3 runs 16 residues.

Turning to this clonotype: No conserved phenylalanine or tryptophan ends this CDR3, so it is likely a read error. This chain's CDR3 is CASSPPPASGSSSYNEQFL. DNA for the CDR3: TGTGCCAGTAGCCCTCCCCCTGCTAGCGGGTCTAGCTCCTACAATGAGCAGTTCTTG. J is TRBJ2-1 and V is TRBV11-1; 8 bases agree with TRBD2. This CDR3 spans 19 amino acids. The V and J ends lost 9 bases and 0 bases, in that order; junction bases with no gene match: 19. Germline CDR1 and CDR2: SGHAT and FQDESV (reference sequence).

To note about this clonotype: Since the CDR3 does not end with the conserved phenylalanine or tryptophan, this likely comes from a read error. This rearrangement joins TRBV29-1 to TRBJ2-1; D is perhaps TRBD1 (6 bases). Looked up from germline, CDR1 is SQVTM and CDR2 is ANQGSEA. This CDR3 spans 13 amino acids. The germline V and J ends were trimmed by 4 bases and 5 bases, with 12 bases remaining between them. The CDR3 DNA follows: TGCAGCGTTGGGGGGCCAGTGAACAATGAGCAGTTCTTA. This gives the protein CSVGGPVNNEQFL.

Ten or more counts support this clonotype. V is TRBV5-1 and J is TRBJ2-2; maybe TRBD1 (5 bases). CDR1 SGHRS and CDR2 YFSETQ come from the germline V gene. The CDR3 extends over 16 amino acids. Trimming left V 1 base short and J 0 bases short, with 10 bases between. The DNA for the CDR3 is TGCGCCAGCAGCTTGTTGGGGCAATCGAACACCGGGGAGCTGTTTTTT. Translated, it gives CASSLLGQSNTGELFF.

This clonotype showed up just a few times. A read error may account for a junction end that differs from germline. The CDR3 nucleotides are TGTGCTAGCAGTACTAGCAGTACAGATACGCAGTATTTT. This sequence encodes CASSTSSTDTQYF. The V and J genes are TRBV12-3 or TRBV12-4 and TRBJ2-3, with D perhaps TRBD2 (6 bases). CDR3 size: 13 residues.

The count of this clonotype is one. Compared with germline, one end of the junction differs, possibly owing to a read error. This chain connects TRBV5-1 to TRBJ2-7, with TRBD2 as a possible D gene (7 bases). Germline loops: CDR1 SGHRS, CDR2 YFSETQ. The CDR3 runs to 14 residues. CDR3 sequence: CASSMGGGSHEQYF. CDR3 nucleotide sequence: TGCGCCAGCAGCATGGGGGGCGGGAGCCACGAACAGTACTTC.

Regarding this clonotype: The conserved phenylalanine or tryptophan is not found at the CDR3 terminus, so this likely reflects a read error. The V and J genes are TRBV5-1 and TRBJ2-5; D not resolved. The CDR3 sequence is 13 residues long. Trimming took 0 bases from V and 5 from J, leaving 8 bases between them. The germline CDR1 and CDR2 sequences are SGHRS and YFSETQ. DNA for the CDR3: TGCGCCAGCAGCTTGGAATTTGCTGAGACCCAGTACTAC. Encoded protein: CASSLEFAETQYY.

Concerning this clonotype itself: Sequence at one end of the junction differs from germline and may be a read error. V gene TRBV11-1 combines with J gene TRBJ2-1; the match to TRBD2 covers 7 bases. CDR1 SGHAT and CDR2 FQDESV come from the germline V gene (reference sequence). The CDR3 consists of 18 residues. The CDR3 DNA is TGTCCCAGCAGCTTATACCGCTCCGGGGGAGGGTCCTACATTGAGCAGTTCTTC. Its translation: CPSSLYRSGGGSYIEQFF.

This clonotype was found once. One junction end does not reproduce the germline sequence, and a read error may be involved. The V and J genes are TRBV5-4 and TRBJ2-1, with D perhaps matching TRBD1 or TRBD2 (5 bases each). This CDR3 is built from 14 residues. In germline, CDR1 is SGHNT, CDR2 YYREEE (reference sequence). CDR3 bases: TGTGCCAGCAGCTCCTATGGGACCTATAATGAGCAGTTCTTC. It codes for CASSSYGTYNEQFF.

This clonotype was seen once. The chain employs TRBV18 and TRBJ1-2; no definite D call. Germline V lookup: CDR1 KGHSH, CDR2 LQKENI. The CDR3 runs to 16 residues. V lost 3 bases and J 7 bases, leaving 21 bases between the germline ends. CDR3 DNA: TGTGCCAGCTCACCTGATATCCCCGGAAAGAGCGGTGGCTACACCTTC. Translating it yields CASSPDIPGKSGGYTF.